This TCR beta chain comes out of a study of blood T cell repertoires in COVID-19. Germline loops: CDR1 SGHTA, CDR2 FQGNSA. Between the trimmed V and J ends, which lost 6 bases and 4 bases, there was a span of 16 bases. This CDR3 has 15 amino acids. In the original processing: For nucleated cells, counts were estimated from reference gene primer amplification. TCRdb's table, derived via immunoSEQ multiplex PCR, lists solely in-frame clones and lacks some. That table furnishes V, J and clone size, whereas the DNA furnished D and trimming. Of roughly 82,000 clones in the sample, more than 75% were seen once. This clone was seen more than once but under ten times.

The sample comprised peripheral blood. This TCR was recovered from a man in his 60s with acute or convalescent COVID-19. The rearrangement joins TRBV7-2 to TRBJ1-5; possible D gene TRBD1, 5 bases. CDR3 in DNA: TGTGCCAGCAGTTCACGAACAGGCGCGAATCAGCCCCAGCATTTT. Protein product: CASSSRTGANQPQHF.